A single sample gave rise to the 5 T cell receptor beta chains below, sequenced in a study of blood T cell repertoires in COVID-19. Profiling relied on immunoSEQ multiplex PCR, and the TCRdb table lists in-frame clones only, not all of them. The sample shows roughly 80,000 clones, 70% to 85% of them seen only once. Sequencing used peripheral blood. The source is a human donor in a cohort sampled during active COVID-19.

The V call is TRBV6-5, the J call TRBJ1-1; tentatively, D is TRBD1 (6 bases). The CDR3 consists of 14 residues. The V end lost 2 bases, the J end lost 0 bases, and 7 bases lay between the germline ends. Germline lookup yields CDR1 MNHEY and CDR2 SVGAGI. In DNA, the CDR3 is TGTGCCAGCAGTTACCAGGGGTTGAACACTGAAGCTTTCTTT. Amino acid sequence: CASSYQGLNTEAFF.

This clone was counted once. The chain joins TRBV13 to TRBJ2-3; 10 bases are shared with TRBD1. The length of the CDR3 is 15 residues. CDR1 is PRHDT, CDR2 FYEKMQ, per germline (reference sequence). V trimming: 6 bases; J trimming: 2 bases; junction bases outside the gene matches: 5. The CDR3 loop reads CASSPGQGVTDTQYF. Written as DNA, the CDR3 is TGTGCCAGCAGTCCAGGACAGGGGGTCACAGATACGCAGTATTTT.

CDR3 nucleotides: TGTGCCAGCAGCCCCACATCAGGGGGTGGCTACACCTTC. It codes for CASSPTSGGGYTF. This chain joins TRBV3-1 (or the pseudogene TRBV3-2) and TRBJ1-2; TRBD1 matches 7 bases. With V trimmed by 4 bases and J by 7 bases, 6 bases remained unmatched. The CDR3 sequence is 13 residues long. Germline loops: CDR1 LGHDT, CDR2 YNNKEL (reference sequence).

This clone was picked up a small number of times. The gene calls are TRBV9 and TRBJ2-2, with a tentative D call TRBD1 (5 bases). Trimming stripped 6 bases from V and 6 bases from J, with 18 bases between. Germline V gene lookup returns CDR1 SGDLS and CDR2 YYNGEE. The CDR3 is made up of 15 amino acids. This CDR3 is CASTSRGQGPGELFF. The DNA for the CDR3 is TGTGCCAGCACTTCAAGGGGTCAGGGCCCCGGGGAGCTGTTTTTT.

This sequence joins TRBV19 and TRBJ1-6; no reliable D call. Deletions cut 4 bases from V and 7 bases from J, with 14 bases between. CDR1 is LNHDA, CDR2 SQIVND, per germline (reference sequence). The CDR3 runs 15 residues. The CDR3 here is CASSTALGQNSPLHF. The DNA for the CDR3 is TGTGCCAGTAGTACCGCGCTGGGCCAGAATTCACCCCTCCACTTT.